The 10 T cell receptor beta chains reported below all come from one sample, sequenced in a study of cytomegalovirus exposure and HLA in healthy donors. Primers included in the PCR were 60 Vbeta and 13 Jbeta primers. Profiled with immunoSEQ multiplex PCR; TCRdb holds only in-frame clones, not every one. The table has around 190,000 clones, 60% to 80% seen once. Sequencing was performed on PBMCs. These receptors originate from a man aged 60-69 years in good health and CMV-seronegative.

This chain joins TRBV5-4 and TRBJ1-2, with D perhaps matching TRBD1 (5 bases). V lost 4 bases to trimming and J lost 0 bases, with 7 bases between them. Germline V gene data show CDR1 as SGHNT and CDR2 as YYREEE (reference sequence). The CDR3 runs to 13 residues. The CDR3 nucleotides read TGTGCCAGCAGCGAGACAGCTAACTATGGCTACACCTTC. Its protein product is CASSETANYGYTF.

The chain carries TRBV27 and TRBJ1-5, with D perhaps matching TRBD1 (6 bases). Germline lookup yields CDR1 MNHEY and CDR2 SMNVEV (reference sequence). V lost 4 bases to trimming and J lost 0 bases, with 10 bases between them. The CDR3 consists of 15 residues. The CDR3 DNA reads as TGTGCCAGCAGTTCAAGGACAGTTAGCAATCAGCCCCAGCATTTT. This codes for CASSSRTVSNQPQHF.

The chain couples TRBV2 to TRBJ1-6; possibly TRBD1 for D (6 bases). The CDR3 spans 14 residues. V was clipped by 10 bases and J by 2 bases, with 12 bases between them. Per the germline V gene, CDR1 is SNHLY and CDR2 is FYNNEI. This CDR3 is CATQGGTYNSPLHF. The CDR3, as DNA: TGTGCCACCCAAGGGGGAACCTATAATTCACCCCTCCACTTT.

The chain combines TRBV15 with TRBJ1-5, with TRBD1 matching 9 bases. Germline CDR1 LNHNV, CDR2 YYDKDF (reference sequence). The junction had 6 bases not matched to a gene; V was cut back by 5 bases and J by 4 bases. The CDR3 length is 15 residues. The CDR3 DNA follows: TGTGCCACCAGCGAGGACAGGGGACTGAATCAGCCCCAGCATTTT. Encoded protein: CATSEDRGLNQPQHF.

Notes on this clone: A read error may produce the germline difference seen at one junction end. This chain joins TRBV5-1 and TRBJ1-2; 9 bases align to TRBD1. CDR3 length: 14 amino acids. The germline CDR1 and CDR2 sequences are SGHRS and YFSETQ. The CDR3 coding sequence is TGCGCCAGCAGCTTGGGACAGGGGGACTATGGCTACCCCTTC. Translated: CASSLGQGDYGYPF.

The rearrangement joins TRBV27 to TRBJ2-7; tentative D call: TRBD1 (6 bases). The germline V gene encodes CDR1 MNHEY and CDR2 SMNVEV (reference sequence). Trimming stripped 0 bases from V and 2 bases from J, with 11 bases between. This CDR3 contains 15 residues. The CDR3 spells CASSLSGAGPYEQYF. The CDR3 DNA reads TGTGCCAGCAGTTTATCGGGGGCAGGGCCCTACGAGCAGTACTTC.

In its sample, this clone was seen a few times. The rearrangement links TRBV5-5 to TRBJ2-7; a possible D gene is TRBD2 (7 bases). CDR3 length: 15 residues. CDR1 is SGHKS and CDR2 is YYEKEE in the germline V gene (reference sequence). V lost 5 bases and J 6 bases, leaving 21 bases between the germline ends. The CDR3 protein is CASSPRTAGSGEQYF. The CDR3 DNA is TGTGCCAGCAGTCCTCGGACAGCGGGGTCAGGCGAGCAGTACTTC.

V is TRBV12-1 and J is TRBJ1-5. TRBV12-1 is described as a pseudogene. The CDR3 covers 17 residues. Here the CDR3 DNA reads TGTGCCAGCAGCTTTGGAAATACCAGGGGCGGGGGTCAGCCCCAGCATTTT. Residues: CASSFGNTRGGGQPQHF.

The rearrangement uses TRBV23-1 and TRBJ1-1, with TRBD1 matching 8 bases. TRBV23-1 qualifies as an ORF whose function is uncertain. The CDR3 length is 12 residues. Germline trimming cut 8 bases from V and 4 bases from J; bases unmatched to any gene: 3. CDR3 sequence reads: CASPTGGTEAFF. The CDR3 DNA sequence: TGCGCCAGCCCTACAGGGGGCACTGAAGCTTTCTTT.

The chain uses TRBV5-1 and TRBJ2-2; D is uncertain. Trimming took off 2 bases at V and 0 bases at J, with 5 bases between the two ends. The CDR3 contains 14 residues. The V gene's germline CDR1 is SGHRS and CDR2 YFSETQ. For the CDR3, the DNA is TGCGCCAGCAGCTTACAGACGAACACCGGGGAGCTGTTTTTT. This sequence encodes CASSLQTNTGELFF.